Given below is one T cell receptor (beta chain) in context. Its antigen is not identified. The data originate from a study of T cells in Graves' hyperthyroidism and ophthalmopathy. The CDR3 sequence is 17 residues long. V was pared by 4 bases and J by 0 bases, with 18 bases between. Germline V gives CDR1 MNHNS, CDR2 SASEGT. RNA transcripts were the template for amplifying TCR beta CDR3 regions. HTBI primers drove first-round RT-PCR of the TCR CDR3. Using its own MiXCR run on the multiplex PCR reads, TCRdb lists one record per CDR3 protein. The sample lists fewer than 250,000 distinct CDR3 sequences, approximately 25% seen once, with 35% to 40% in the top ten. Findings of the study overall: Through a model of 13 V-J features, ophthalmopathy was separated from stable hyperthyroidism.

This clonotype originated in a woman between 40 and 50 years old with Graves' ophthalmopathy. The sample consisted of blood. The chain uses TRBV6-1 and TRBJ1-1; D is perhaps TRBD1 (5 bases). The CDR3 coding sequence is TGTGCCAGCAGTGGAGAAAGAAGACAGAATATGAACACTGAAGCTTTCTTT. Protein sequence: CASSGERRQNMNTEAFF.